These T cell receptor beta chains were read from a single sample in a study of early T cells in non-severe SARS-CoV-2 infection. TCRdb re-analysed the 5' RACE reads in MiXCR, keeping a single row per CDR3 protein. The table records around 50,000 distinct CDR3 sequences, about 9.1% of them present only once. The sequencing sample was made of whole blood. The receptors here all came from an adult who was a healthcare worker with PCR-confirmed SARS-CoV-2 infection or an uninfected control (not recorded which). Both conserved end residues are part of each CDR3. Fields, in order: clone size, V gene, J gene, D gene, CDR3 DNA, CDR3 protein. The D gene is left open where the match is weak. Clone sizes are given selectively: once, few, many, or a class where the clone is expanded.

>many|TRBV5-1|TRBJ2-7|TRBD1
TGCGCCAGCAGCGGTTCCTGGGGACAGTCGTCCTACGAGCAGTACTTC
CASSGSWGQSSYEQYF
>many|TRBV20-1|TRBJ2-7|TRBD2
TGCAGTGCAAGGAGCGGGAGTAGCTCCTACGAGCAGTACTTC
CSARSGSSSYEQYF
>many|TRBV11-3|TRBJ1-1|NA
TGTGCCAGCAGCTCCTGGCCCGCGAGCACTGAAGCTTTCTTT
CASSSWPASTEAFF
>many|TRBV15|TRBJ2-5|NA
TGTGCCACCAGCAGACAGAATGAGGAGACCCAGTACTTC
CATSRQNEETQYF
>NA|TRBV6-4|TRBJ1-1|NA
TGTGCCAGCAGACCTGCCGGGGAGAACACTGAAGCTTTCTTT
CASRPAGENTEAFF
>many|TRBV6-5|TRBJ2-1|NA
TGTGCCAGCAGGCCCCCGGGGAGCTCCTACAATGAGCAGTTCTTC
CASRPPGSSYNEQFF
>NA|TRBV7-9|TRBJ1-1|NA
TGTGCCAGCAGCAGGATGAACACTGAAGCTTTCTTT
CASSRMNTEAFF
>many|TRBV7-3|TRBJ1-2|TRBD1
TGTGCCAGCAGCCGGGATGGACAGGGGGTATATGGCTACACCTTC
CASSRDGQGVYGYTF
>many|TRBV5-1|TRBJ2-7|NA
TGTCAGGGGAAACTATCCTACGAGCAGTACTTC
CQGKLSYEQYF
>many|TRBV4-2|TRBJ2-3|TRBD2
TGTGCCAGCAGCCAAGATCGGGGGGGAGTTGGTACAGATACGCAGTATTTT
CASSQDRGGVGTDTQYF
>many|TRBV7-6|TRBJ2-5|TRBD2
TGTGCCAGCAGCAGAACTAGCGGGAGCGCGGGGACCCAGTACTTC
CASSRTSGSAGTQYF